This is a list of T cell receptor beta chains from one sample in a study of cytomegalovirus exposure and HLA in healthy donors. The assay was immunoSEQ multiplex PCR, and TCRdb's table has in-frame clones only and misses some. Its table records about 140,000 clones. The sequencing sample was made of PBMCs. The receptors come from a woman under 30 in good health and CMV-seronegative. Each CDR3 is given with its conserved first and last residue. A D gene is named only where the DNA matches it firmly.

TRBV19,TRBJ2-7,TRBD1,CATGQGPYEQYF,TGTGCCACGGGACAGGGACCCTACGAGCAGTACTTC
TRBV4-3,TRBJ1-2,NA,CASSQDSGGRSYTF,TGCGCCAGCAGCCAAGATTCCGGGGGTCGAAGCTACACCTTC
TRBV19,TRBJ2-2,NA,CATKAPPSSGGELFF,TGTGCCACCAAAGCCCCTCCTAGTTCGGGCGGGGAGCTGTTTTTT
TRBV7-2,TRBJ1-2,NA,CASSLVVDTSRGYTF,TGTGCCAGCAGCTTAGTCGTGGACACATCTCGGGGCTACACCTTC
TRBV7-9,TRBJ2-5,TRBD2,CASRGGGRTRETQYF,TGTGCCAGCAGGGGGGGCGGGAGGACGAGGGAGACCCAGTACTTC
TRBV5-1,TRBJ2-5,TRBD1,CASSFQGARETQYF,TGCGCCAGCAGCTTCCAGGGGGCTCGAGAGACCCAGTACTTC
TRBV7-3,TRBJ2-1,NA,CASSLWDRPGGDEQFF,TGTGCCAGCAGCTTATGGGACCGCCCGGGGGGCGATGAGCAGTTCTTC
TRBV6-5,TRBJ1-3,TRBD1,CASSYDRGSGNTIYF,TGTGCCAGCAGTTATGACAGGGGCTCTGGAAACACCATATATTTT
TRBV7-6,TRBJ2-3,TRBD1,CASSLTQGGTDTQYF,TGTGCCAGCAGCTTAACCCAGGGGGGCACAGATACGCAGTATTTT
TRBV5-4,TRBJ2-3,NA,CASSLAGRGADTQYF,TGTGCCAGCAGCTTGGCTGGCAGGGGGGCAGATACGCAGTATTTT
TRBV7-2,TRBJ1-2,NA,CASSLMQDPSSHGYTF,TGTGCCAGCAGCTTAATGCAGGACCCCTCTAGCCATGGCTACACCTTC
TRBV2,TRBJ2-2,NA,CASSPILGFGGELFF,TGTGCCAGCAGTCCTATCCTAGGTTTTGGCGGGGAGCTGTTTTTT
TRBV7-9,TRBJ2-7,NA,CASSSNAGGYEQYF,TGTGCCAGCAGCTCTAACGCAGGGGGGTACGAGCAGTACTTC
TRBV4-1,TRBJ2-2,NA,CASSQEPGSTGELFF,TGCGCCAGCAGCCAAGAACCCGGGAGCACCGGGGAGCTGTTTTTT
TRBV2,TRBJ2-1,NA,CASSEQGYNEQFF,TGTGCCAGCAGTGAGCAGGGCTACAATGAGCAGTTCTTC
TRBV6-1,TRBJ1-2,NA,CASSDDSYGYTF,TGTGCCAGCAGTGACGACAGCTATGGCTACACCTTC
TRBV5-1,TRBJ1-2,NA,CASSLGTQGSGYTF,TGCGCCAGCAGCTTGGGGACCCAGGGAAGCGGCTACACCTTC
TRBV19,TRBJ2-7,NA,CASSPLTGYEQYF,TGTGCCAGTAGTCCCCTCACGGGATACGAGCAGTACTTC
TRBV6-1,TRBJ2-3,NA,CAIEGQLTTQYF,TGTGCCATCGAGGGACAATTGACTACGCAGTATTTT
TRBV12-5,TRBJ1-1,TRBD1,CASGPDRVFATEAFF,TGTGCTAGTGGTCCTGACAGGGTATTTGCCACTGAAGCTTTCTTT
TRBV27,TRBJ1-6,NA,CASSLGLHSPLHF,TGTGCCAGCAGTTTGGGACTACATTCACCCCTCCACTTT
TRBV19,TRBJ2-3,TRBD1,CASRETGGFGDTQYF,TGTGCCAGTAGAGAAACAGGGGGGTTTGGAGATACGCAGTATTTT
TRBV5-1,TRBJ2-1,NA,CASSETVSYNEQFF,TGCGCCAGCTCGGAGACAGTCTCCTACAATGAGCAGTTCTTC
TRBV6-1,TRBJ1-3,NA,CASRRIGSGNTIYF,TGTGCCAGCAGGAGGATAGGCTCTGGTAACACCATATATTTT